Listed here are 18 T cell receptor beta chains from one sample, sequenced in a study of blood T cell repertoires in COVID-19. Only in-frame clones appear in the TCRdb table, and some are missing; sequencing was by immunoSEQ multiplex PCR. The sample contains 45,000 to 55,000 clones, just under 80% of which appear only once. The source material was peripheral blood. The receptors come from a human donor with active or convalescent COVID-19. The donor label of this sample is uncertain.

This chain connects TRBV7-2 to TRBJ2-3; 10 bases agree with TRBD2. This CDR3 has 16 amino acids. Unmatched junction bases numbered 11, after V lost 6 bases and J lost 5 bases. CDR1 is SGHTA and CDR2 is FQGNSA in the germline V gene. This CDR3 reads CASSLAGVMRGDTQYF. CDR3 DNA sequence: TGTGCCAGCAGTCTAGCGGGAGTGATGCGGGGAGATACGCAGTATTTT.

The CDR3 is CASMGDSPLHF. CDR3 in DNA: TGTGCCAGCATGGGAGACTCACCCCTCCACTTT. The J gene is TRBJ1-6, the V gene TRBV2; D gene ambiguous. The CDR3 sequence is 11 residues long. CDR1 is SNHLY and CDR2 is FYNNEI in the germline V gene. Trimming removed 7 bases at V and 10 bases at J, with 8 bases between.

The chain has TRBV20-1 and TRBJ2-1; weak D call: TRBD2 (6 bases). The CDR3 has 15 amino acids. Per germline, CDR1 DFQATT and CDR2 SNEGSKA (reference sequence). Trimming shortened V by 3 bases and J by 7 bases, and 19 bases separated the two germline ends. CDR3 amino acids: CSASFAGSGGNEQFF. DNA of the CDR3: TGCAGTGCTAGTTTTGCGGGGAGTGGGGGGAATGAGCAGTTCTTC.

The V call is TRBV5-1, the J call TRBJ1-4; D gene unclear. V gave up 4 bases and J gave up 0 bases, with 4 bases separating them. The CDR3 runs to 13 residues. The germline V gene encodes CDR1 SGHRS and CDR2 YFSETQ. CDR3 sequence reads: CASSDSTNEKLFF. The CDR3 DNA is TGCGCCAGCAGCGACTCAACTAATGAAAAACTGTTTTTT. The full variable domain, its missing parts supplied by reference TRBV5-1 and TRBJ1-4, is KAGVTQTPRYLIKTRGQQVTLSCSPISGHRSVSWYQQTPGQGLQFLFEYFSETQRNKGNFPGRFSGRQFSNSRSEMNVSTLELGDSALYLCASSDSTNEKLFFGSGTQLSVL.

This clone was detected only a few times. The chain combines TRBV29-1 with TRBJ2-2; D remains unclear. The CDR3 covers 13 residues. In germline, CDR1 is SQVTM, CDR2 ANQGSEA. Trimming stripped 7 bases from V and 1 base from J, with 10 bases between. In DNA form, the CDR3 reads TGCAGCGGCAGACGAGGGAACACCGGGGAGCTGTTTTTT. The encoded protein is CSGRRGNTGELFF.

The chain carries TRBV2 and TRBJ2-1; D is possibly TRBD2 (5 bases). This CDR3 has 13 amino acids. V shed 7 bases and J shed 8 bases, with 15 bases lying between them. CDR1 and CDR2 from the germline V gene are SNHLY and FYNNEI. CDR3 sequence reads: CASTAGVVYEQFF. CDR3 coding DNA: TGTGCCAGCACGGCGGGCGTGGTCTATGAGCAGTTCTTC.

The V and J genes are TRBV7-8 and TRBJ1-6; D remains unclear. Trimming shortened V by 1 base and J by 7 bases, and 8 bases separated the two germline ends. The germline V gene has CDR1 SGHVS and CDR2 FQNEAQ. This CDR3 is built from 14 residues. This chain's CDR3 is CASSLDTANSPLHF. The CDR3 region has the DNA TGTGCCAGCAGCTTAGATACAGCCAATTCACCCCTCCACTTT.

The chain combines TRBV28 with TRBJ1-5, with TRBD1 matching over 8 bases. Germline lookup yields CDR1 MDHEN and CDR2 SYDVKM. CDR3 length: 16 residues. J gave up 3 bases and V 2 bases, and 6 bases lay outside the gene matches. The CDR3 DNA sequence: TGTGCCAGCAGTTTAAGCGGGACAGGAACCAATCAGCCCCAGCATTTT. Its protein is CASSLSGTGTNQPQHF.

This sequence joins TRBV5-1 and TRBJ2-5; TRBD2 matches 7 bases. Germline V gene data show CDR1 as SGHRS and CDR2 as YFSETQ. Trimming at V came to 4 bases and at J to 2 bases, leaving 8 bases not matched to a gene. The CDR3 runs 15 residues. CDR3 amino acids: CASSPTASGQETQYF. The DNA of the CDR3 is TGCGCCAGCAGCCCGACGGCTAGCGGACAAGAGACCCAGTACTTC.

V and J are TRBV5-1 and TRBJ2-5; D is perhaps TRBD2 (6 bases). Germline loops: CDR1 SGHRS, CDR2 YFSETQ. The CDR3 has 14 amino acids. The V and J ends lost 0 bases and 5 bases respectively, with 11 bases between them. CDR3 loop: CASSLGGVRETQYF. The CDR3 DNA reads as TGCGCCAGCAGCTTGGGCGGGGTCAGGGAGACCCAGTACTTC. The whole variable domain, filled in from reference TRBV5-1 and TRBJ2-5, reads KAGVTQTPRYLIKTRGQQVTLSCSPISGHRSVSWYQQTPGQGLQFLFEYFSETQRNKGNFPGRFSGRQFSNSRSEMNVSTLELGDSALYLCASSLGGVRETQYFGPGTRLLVL.

The table lists this clone with a count of one. The chain joins TRBV10-3 to TRBJ2-3, with TRBD2 as a possible D gene (7 bases). V lost 4 bases, J lost 1 base, and 15 bases lay in between. Per germline, CDR1 ENHRY and CDR2 SYGVKD. The CDR3 contains 16 residues. The CDR3 coding sequence is TGTGCCATCAGTGCCCTAGGGGGGGAGGGCACAGATACGCAGTATTTT. Translation: CAISALGGEGTDTQYF.

This sequence joins TRBV5-4 and TRBJ2-7; D uncertain. V was trimmed by 4 bases and J by 7 bases, leaving 9 bases between them. Germline loops: CDR1 SGHNT, CDR2 YYREEE (reference sequence). The CDR3 length is 11 residues. The DNA for the CDR3 is TGTGCCAGCAGCCTGCACGAGGAGCAGTACTTC. Its translation is CASSLHEEQYF.

This chain joins TRBV16 and TRBJ1-5, with TRBD1 identical over 7 bases. The junction had 3 bases not matched to a gene; V was cut back by 0 bases and J by 4 bases. Germline CDR1 KGHSY, CDR2 FQNENV. This CDR3 region has 15 residues. The CDR3 bases are TGTGCCAGCAGCCAATCGGGACAGATTAATCAGCCCCAGCATTTT. As protein: CASSQSGQINQPQHF.

This rearrangement joins TRBV12-3 or TRBV12-4 to TRBJ2-7; 11 nucleotides align to TRBD2. The ends lost 6 bases at V and 7 bases at J; junction bases unmatched: 5. The CDR3 runs 13 residues. CDR3 coding DNA: TGTGCCAGCAGACTAGCGGGAGCAGTTGAGCAGTACTTC. This gives the protein CASRLAGAVEQYF.

V and J are TRBV19 and TRBJ1-5; D gene uncertain. The CDR3 sequence is 14 residues long. Germline CDR1 LNHDA, CDR2 SQIVND (reference sequence). The V end was cut by 3 bases, the J end by 0 bases, with 6 bases between. CDR3 bases: TGTGCCAGTAGTATGGGCATTAGCAATCAGCCCCAGCATTTT. Amino acids: CASSMGISNQPQHF.

The CDR3 is CASSMGQGLSYEQYF. The DNA for the CDR3 is TGTGCCAGTAGTATGGGACAGGGGCTATCCTACGAGCAGTACTTC. This chain links TRBV19 with TRBJ2-7, with 10 nucleotides matching TRBD1. Germline V gene lookup returns CDR1 LNHDA and CDR2 SQIVND (reference sequence). This CDR3 contains 15 residues. With V trimmed by 3 bases and J by 1 base, 3 bases remained unmatched. The full variable domain, rest sourced from reference TRBV19 and TRBJ2-7, is DGGITQSPKYLFRKEGQNVTLSCEQNLNHDAMYWYRQDPGQGLRLIYYSQIVNDFQKGDIAEGYSVSREKKESFPLTVTSAQKNPTAFYLCASSMGQGLSYEQYFGPGTRLTVT.

This chain connects TRBV5-1 to TRBJ1-2; TRBD1 aligns across 11 bases. There are 15 residues in the CDR3. Germline V gene lookup returns CDR1 SGHRS and CDR2 YFSETQ. V shed 0 bases, J shed 6 bases, and the junction held 4 bases outside the gene matches. The CDR3 sequence is CASSLARDRGDGYTF. The CDR3 nucleotides are TGCGCCAGCAGCTTGGCCCGGGACAGGGGGGATGGCTACACCTTC.

The chain uses TRBV2 and TRBJ2-2, with 7 bases fitting TRBD1. The V gene end was trimmed by 7 bases and the J gene end by 0 bases; junction bases not matched to a gene: 8. This CDR3 spans 16 amino acids. In germline, CDR1 is SNHLY, CDR2 FYNNEI. The CDR3 region is CASMGTDPANTGELFF. CDR3 sequence (DNA): TGTGCCAGCATGGGGACAGACCCCGCGAACACCGGGGAGCTGTTTTTT.